Included here is one T cell receptor (beta chain) sequence, with context. The source of the sample is a study of Ad26.COV2.S vaccination and SARS-CoV-2 variants. Profiled with immunoSEQ multiplex PCR; TCRdb holds only in-frame clones, not every one. The table includes 300,000 to 500,000 clones, around nine tenths detected once. Germline-derived CDR1 and CDR2 are SGHDN and FVKESK. V dropped 1 base and J dropped 4 bases, with 16 bases sitting between them. This CDR3 has 16 residues. Sample treatment: around 19 received Ad26.COV2.S at low or high dose, single or two shots; roughly five received placebo; per-sample allocation not given. Specimen acquisition occurred on day 63 following the initial vaccine or placebo injection.

The chain has TRBV14 and TRBJ1-2; D uncertain. The sequenced sample was peripheral blood, obtained in a trial of Ad26.COV2.S vaccine versus placebo. This clonotype was sampled from a person between 18 and 65 years old who received the Ad26.COV2.S COVID-19 vaccine or a placebo. The CDR3 sequence: CASSQGAFSFGYGYTF. The CDR3 DNA is TGTGCCAGCAGCCAAGGTGCCTTCTCATTTGGCTATGGCTACACCTTC.